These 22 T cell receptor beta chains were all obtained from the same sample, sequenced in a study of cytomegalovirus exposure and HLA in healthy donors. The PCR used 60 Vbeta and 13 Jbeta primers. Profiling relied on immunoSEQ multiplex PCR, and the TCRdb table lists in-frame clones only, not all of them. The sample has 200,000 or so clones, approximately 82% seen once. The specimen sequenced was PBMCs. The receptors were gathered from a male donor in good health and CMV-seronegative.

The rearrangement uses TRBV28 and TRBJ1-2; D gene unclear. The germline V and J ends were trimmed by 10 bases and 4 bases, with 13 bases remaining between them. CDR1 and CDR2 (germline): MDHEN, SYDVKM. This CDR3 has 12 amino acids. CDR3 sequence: CATSNRGYGYTF. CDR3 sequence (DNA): TGTGCCACCTCGAACCGAGGCTATGGCTACACCTTC.

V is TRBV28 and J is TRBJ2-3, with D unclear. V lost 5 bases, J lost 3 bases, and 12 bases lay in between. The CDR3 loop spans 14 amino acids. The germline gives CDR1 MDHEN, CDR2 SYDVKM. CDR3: CASSALRLTDTQYF. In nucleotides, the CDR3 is TGTGCCAGCAGTGCCCTCCGACTTACAGATACGCAGTATTTT.

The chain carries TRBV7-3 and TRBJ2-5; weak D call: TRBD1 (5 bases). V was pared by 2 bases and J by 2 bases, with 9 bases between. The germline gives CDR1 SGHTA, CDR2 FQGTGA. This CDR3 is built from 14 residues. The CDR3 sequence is CASSLGAGQETQYF. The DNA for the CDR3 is TGTGCCAGCAGCTTAGGAGCAGGGCAAGAGACCCAGTACTTC. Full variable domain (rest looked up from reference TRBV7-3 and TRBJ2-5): GAGVSQTPSNKVTEKGKYVELRCDPISGHTALYWYRQSLGQGPEFLIYFQGTGAADDSGLPNDRFFAVRPEGSVSTLKIQRTERGDSAVYLCASSLGAGQETQYFGPGTRLLVL.

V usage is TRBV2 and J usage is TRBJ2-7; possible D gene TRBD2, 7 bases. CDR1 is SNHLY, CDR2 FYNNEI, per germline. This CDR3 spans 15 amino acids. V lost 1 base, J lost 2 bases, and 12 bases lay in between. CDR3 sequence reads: CASSEEGGGPYEQYF. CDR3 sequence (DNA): TGTGCCAGCAGTGAAGAAGGGGGGGGGCCCTACGAGCAGTACTTC.

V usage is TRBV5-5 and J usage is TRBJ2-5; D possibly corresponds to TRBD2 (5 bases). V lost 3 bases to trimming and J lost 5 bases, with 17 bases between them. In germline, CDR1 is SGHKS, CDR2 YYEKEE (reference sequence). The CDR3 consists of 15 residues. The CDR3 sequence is CASSSQTGGFETQYF. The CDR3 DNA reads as TGTGCCAGCAGCTCACAGACGGGCGGGTTTGAGACCCAGTACTTC. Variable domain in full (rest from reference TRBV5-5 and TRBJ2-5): DAGVTQSPTHLIKTRGQQVTLRCSPISGHKSVSWYQQVLGQGPQFIFQYYEKEERGRGNFPDRFSARQFPNYSSELNVNALLLGDSALYLCASSSQTGGFETQYFGPGTRLLVL.

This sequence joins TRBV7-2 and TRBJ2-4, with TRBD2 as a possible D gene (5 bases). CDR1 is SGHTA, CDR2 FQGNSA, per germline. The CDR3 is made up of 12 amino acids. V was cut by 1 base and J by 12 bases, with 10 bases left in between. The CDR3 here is CASSLVFGSQYF. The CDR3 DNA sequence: TGTGCCAGCAGCTTAGTGTTTGGGAGTCAGTACTTC.

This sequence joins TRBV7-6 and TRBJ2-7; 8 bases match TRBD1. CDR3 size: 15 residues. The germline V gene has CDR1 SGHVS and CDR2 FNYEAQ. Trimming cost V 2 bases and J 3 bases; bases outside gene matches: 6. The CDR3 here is CASSLKTGGHYEQYF. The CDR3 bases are TGTGCCAGCAGCTTAAAAACAGGGGGACACTACGAGCAGTACTTC.

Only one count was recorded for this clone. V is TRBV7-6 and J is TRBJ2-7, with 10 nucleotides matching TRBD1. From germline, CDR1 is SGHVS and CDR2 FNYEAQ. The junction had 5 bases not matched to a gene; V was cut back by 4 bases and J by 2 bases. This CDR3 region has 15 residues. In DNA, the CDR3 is TGTGCCAGCAGCTCTGGGACAGGGGCGACCTACGAGCAGTACTTC. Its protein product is CASSSGTGATYEQYF.

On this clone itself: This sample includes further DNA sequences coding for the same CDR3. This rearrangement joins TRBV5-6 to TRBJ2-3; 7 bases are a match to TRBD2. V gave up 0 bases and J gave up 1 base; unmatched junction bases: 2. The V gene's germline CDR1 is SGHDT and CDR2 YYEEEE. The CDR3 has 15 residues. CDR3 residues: CASSLASGRTDTQYF. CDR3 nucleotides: TGTGCCAGCAGCTTGGCTAGCGGCCGCACAGATACGCAGTATTTT. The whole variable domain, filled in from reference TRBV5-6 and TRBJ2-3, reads DAGVTQSPTHLIKTRGQQVTLRCSPKSGHDTVSWYQQALGQGPQFIFQYYEEEERQRGNFPDRFSGHQFPNYSSELNVNALLLGDSALYLCASSLASGRTDTQYFGPGTRLTVL.

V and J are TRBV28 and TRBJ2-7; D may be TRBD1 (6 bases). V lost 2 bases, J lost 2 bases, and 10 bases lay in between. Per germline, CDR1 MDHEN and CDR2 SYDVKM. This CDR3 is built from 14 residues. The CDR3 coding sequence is TGTGCCAGCAGTTTAGAGGGGGACCCCTACGAGCAGTACTTC. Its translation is CASSLEGDPYEQYF.

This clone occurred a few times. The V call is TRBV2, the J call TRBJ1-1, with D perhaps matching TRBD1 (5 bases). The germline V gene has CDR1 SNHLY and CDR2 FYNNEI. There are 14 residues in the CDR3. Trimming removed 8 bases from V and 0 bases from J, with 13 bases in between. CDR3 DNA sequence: TGTGCCAGCGAGGGGCGGGGAATGAACACTGAAGCTTTCTTT. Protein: CASEGRGMNTEAFF.

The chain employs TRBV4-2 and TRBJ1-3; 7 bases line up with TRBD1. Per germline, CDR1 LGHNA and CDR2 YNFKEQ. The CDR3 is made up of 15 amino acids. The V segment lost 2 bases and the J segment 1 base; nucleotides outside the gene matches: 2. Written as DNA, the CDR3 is TGTGCCAGCAGCCAAACACAGGGGTCTGGAAACACCATATATTTT. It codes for CASSQTQGSGNTIYF.

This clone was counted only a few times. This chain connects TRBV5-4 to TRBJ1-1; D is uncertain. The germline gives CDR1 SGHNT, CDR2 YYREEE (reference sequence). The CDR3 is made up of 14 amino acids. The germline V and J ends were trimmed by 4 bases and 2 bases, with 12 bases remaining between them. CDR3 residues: CASSPGRENTEAFF. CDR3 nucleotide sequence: TGTGCCAGCAGCCCCGGACGGGAAAACACTGAAGCTTTCTTT.

CDR3 protein: CSVRRDGTGIYEQYF. DNA of the CDR3: TGCAGCGTTCGCCGGGACGGGACAGGGATTTACGAGCAGTACTTC. The chain links TRBV29-1 to TRBJ2-7, with 9 bases fitting TRBD1. Germline values: CDR1 SQVTM, CDR2 ANQGSEA. The CDR3 is made up of 15 amino acids. The junction had 12 bases not matched to a gene; V was cut back by 5 bases and J by 4 bases.

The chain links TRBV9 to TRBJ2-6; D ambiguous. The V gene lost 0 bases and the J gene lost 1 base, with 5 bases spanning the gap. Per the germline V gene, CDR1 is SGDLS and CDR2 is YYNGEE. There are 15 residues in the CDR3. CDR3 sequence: CASSVAGSGANVLTF. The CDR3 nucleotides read TGTGCCAGCAGCGTAGCGGGTTCTGGGGCCAACGTCCTGACTTTC. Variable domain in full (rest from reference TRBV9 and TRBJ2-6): DSGVTQTPKHLITATGQRVTLRCSPRSGDLSVYWYQQSLDQGLQFLIQYYNGEERAKGNILERFSAQQFPDLHSELNLSSLELGDSALYFCASSVAGSGANVLTFGAGSRLTVL.

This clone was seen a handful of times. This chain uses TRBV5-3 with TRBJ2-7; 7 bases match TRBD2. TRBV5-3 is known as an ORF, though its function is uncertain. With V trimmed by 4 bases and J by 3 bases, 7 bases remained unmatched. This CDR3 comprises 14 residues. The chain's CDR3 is CARSQPTSCYEQYF. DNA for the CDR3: TGTGCCAGAAGCCAGCCGACTAGCTGCTACGAGCAGTACTTC.

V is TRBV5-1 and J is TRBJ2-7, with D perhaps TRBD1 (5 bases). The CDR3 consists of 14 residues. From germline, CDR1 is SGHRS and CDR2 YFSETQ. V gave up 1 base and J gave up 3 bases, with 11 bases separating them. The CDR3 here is CASSLTGTSYEQYF. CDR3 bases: TGCGCCAGCAGCTTGACAGGAACCAGCTACGAGCAGTACTTC.

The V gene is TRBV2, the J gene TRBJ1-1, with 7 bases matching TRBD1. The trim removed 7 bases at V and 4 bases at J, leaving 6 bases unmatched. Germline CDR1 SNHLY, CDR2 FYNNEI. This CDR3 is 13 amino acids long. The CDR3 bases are TGTGCCAGCAAGACTTCAGGGGGCACTGAAGCTTTCTTT. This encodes CASKTSGGTEAFF.

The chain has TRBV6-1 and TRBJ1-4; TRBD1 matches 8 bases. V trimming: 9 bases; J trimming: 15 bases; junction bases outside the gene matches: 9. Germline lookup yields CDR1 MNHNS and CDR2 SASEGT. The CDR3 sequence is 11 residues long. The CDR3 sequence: CASSGGTGMFF. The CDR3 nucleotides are TGTGCCAGTTCGGGCGGGACAGGCATGTTTTTT.

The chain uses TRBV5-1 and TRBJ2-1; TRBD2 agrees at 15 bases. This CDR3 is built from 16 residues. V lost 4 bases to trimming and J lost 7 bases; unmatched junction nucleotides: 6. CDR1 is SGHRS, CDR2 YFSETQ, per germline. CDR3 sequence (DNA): TGCGCCAGCAGCCCGGGGACTAGCGGGAGGATGAATGAGCAGTTCTTC. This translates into CASSPGTSGRMNEQFF.

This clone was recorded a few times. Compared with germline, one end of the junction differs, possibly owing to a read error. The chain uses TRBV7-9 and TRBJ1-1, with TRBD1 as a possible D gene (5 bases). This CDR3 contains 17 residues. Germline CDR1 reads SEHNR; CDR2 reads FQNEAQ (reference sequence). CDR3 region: CSSSLDAPTAMNTEAFF. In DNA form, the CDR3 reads TGTTCCAGCAGCTTAGATGCCCCGACAGCGATGAACACTGAAGCTTTCTTT. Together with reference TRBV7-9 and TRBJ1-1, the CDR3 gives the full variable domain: DTGVSQNPRHKITKRGQNVTFRCDPISEHNRLYWYRQTLGQGPEFLTYFQNEAQLEKSRLLSDRFSAERPKGSFSTLEIQRTEQGDSAMYLCSSSLDAPTAMNTEAFFGQGTRLTVV.

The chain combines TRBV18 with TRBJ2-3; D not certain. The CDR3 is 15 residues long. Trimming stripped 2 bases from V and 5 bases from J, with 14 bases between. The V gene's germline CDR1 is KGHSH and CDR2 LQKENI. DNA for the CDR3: TGTGCCAGCTCACCAGTCGGTAGCATGGGAGATACGCAGTATTTT. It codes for CASSPVGSMGDTQYF.